This T cell receptor beta chain emerged from a study of CXCR3-negative and CXCR3-positive naive CD8 T cells. General observations from the study: Compared with CXCR3-negative naive cells, CXCR3-positive naive cells showed more hydrophobic TRB CDR3s.

A word on this clonotype: No antigen is known for it.

The authors prepared UMI-labeled TRB cDNA libraries by 5' RACE. For each CDR3 protein, TCRdb gives one entry from its re-call of the 5' RACE reads, without DNA. The ten top clones account for 0.4% to 0.5%, within a sample of some 150,000 distinct CDR3 sequences. The sample comprised naive CXCR3+ CD8+ T cells from blood. Subset of the sample: CD45RO-CCR7+CD27+CD95- naive CD8+ T cells expressing CXCR3 (TNR3+). The source is a human donor in good health. Some clones in this sample may be carry-over from other donors' samples.

The chain's CDR3 is CASSPKGYTEAFF. The chain recombines TRBV14 with TRBJ1-1. Germline values: CDR1 SGHDN, CDR2 FVKESK. The length of the CDR3 is 13 residues.